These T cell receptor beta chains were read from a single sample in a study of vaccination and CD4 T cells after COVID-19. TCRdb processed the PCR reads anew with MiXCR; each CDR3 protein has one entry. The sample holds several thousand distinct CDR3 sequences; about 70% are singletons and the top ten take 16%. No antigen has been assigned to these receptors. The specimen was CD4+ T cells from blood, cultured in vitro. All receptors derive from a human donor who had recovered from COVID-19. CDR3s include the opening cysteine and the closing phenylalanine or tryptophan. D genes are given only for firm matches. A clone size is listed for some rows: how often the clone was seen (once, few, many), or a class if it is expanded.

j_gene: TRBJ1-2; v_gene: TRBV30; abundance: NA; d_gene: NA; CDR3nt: TGTGCCTGGAACAGGGACGCCTATGGCTACACCTTC; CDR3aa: CAWNRDAYGYTF
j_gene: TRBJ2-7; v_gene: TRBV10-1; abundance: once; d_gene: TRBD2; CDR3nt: TGCGCCAGCAGTGAGTCCGGTTGTTGGACGGGAGGGCCAGACGAGCAGTACTTC; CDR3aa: CASSESGCWTGGPDEQYF
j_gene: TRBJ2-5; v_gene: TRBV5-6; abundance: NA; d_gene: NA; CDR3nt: TGTGCCAGCAGCTTGGTCGACAGTTCATGGGCCCAGTACTTC; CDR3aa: CASSLVDSSWAQYF
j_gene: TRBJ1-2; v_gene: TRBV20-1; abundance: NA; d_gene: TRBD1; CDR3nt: TGCAGTGCACAAGCTGGACAGGGGACCTCTTACTATGGCTACACCTTC; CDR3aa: CSAQAGQGTSYYGYTF
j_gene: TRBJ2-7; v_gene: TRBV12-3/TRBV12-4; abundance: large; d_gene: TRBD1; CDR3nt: TGTGCCAGCAGTTCGAGGGACAGGGGACGGCACGAGCAGTACTTC; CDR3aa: CASSSRDRGRHEQYF
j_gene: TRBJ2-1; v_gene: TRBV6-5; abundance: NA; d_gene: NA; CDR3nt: TGTGCCAGCAGTTACAGGGCTAACCCTAAATACAATGAGCAGTTCTTC; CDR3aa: CASSYRANPKYNEQFF
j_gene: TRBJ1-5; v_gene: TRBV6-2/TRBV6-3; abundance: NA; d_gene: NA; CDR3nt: TGTGCCAGTTCGCCGAGGGTCAATCAGCCCCAGCATTTT; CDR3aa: CASSPRVNQPQHF
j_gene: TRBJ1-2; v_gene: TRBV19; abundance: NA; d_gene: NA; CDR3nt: TGTGCCAGTAGTATTCCCCTCGGGGGGCCTAACTATGGCTACACCTTC; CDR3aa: CASSIPLGGPNYGYTF
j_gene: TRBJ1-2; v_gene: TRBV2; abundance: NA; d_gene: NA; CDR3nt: TGTGCCAGCAGTGCTCGGCAGGAGTATGGCTACACCTTC; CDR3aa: CASSARQEYGYTF
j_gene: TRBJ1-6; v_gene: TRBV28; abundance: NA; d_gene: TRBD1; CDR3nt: TGTGCCAGCAGTTTAAGAGGGGGCGAAAGGCCCCTCCACTTT; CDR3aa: CASSLRGGERPLHF
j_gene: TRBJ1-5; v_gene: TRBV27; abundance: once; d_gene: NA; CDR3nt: TGTGCCAGAAAACAGGGAATTCAGCCCCAGCATTTT; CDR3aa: CARKQGIQPQHF